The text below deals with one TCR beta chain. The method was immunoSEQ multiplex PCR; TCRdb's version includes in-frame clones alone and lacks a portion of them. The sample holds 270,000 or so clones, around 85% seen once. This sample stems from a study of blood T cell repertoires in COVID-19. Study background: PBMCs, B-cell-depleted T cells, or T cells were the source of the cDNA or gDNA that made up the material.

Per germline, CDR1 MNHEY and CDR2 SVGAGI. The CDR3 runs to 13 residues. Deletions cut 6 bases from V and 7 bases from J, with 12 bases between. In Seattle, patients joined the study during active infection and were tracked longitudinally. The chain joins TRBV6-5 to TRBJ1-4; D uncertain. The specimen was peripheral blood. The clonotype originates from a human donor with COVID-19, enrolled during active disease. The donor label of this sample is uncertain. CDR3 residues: CASSQISAEKLFF. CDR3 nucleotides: TGTGCCAGCAGCCAAATCAGTGCTGAAAAACTGTTTTTT.